These 5 T cell receptor beta chains originate from one sample sequenced in a study of T cells in Graves' hyperthyroidism and ophthalmopathy. Amplification of TCR beta CDR3 regions used RNA as the template. TCR CDR3 regions were first amplified by RT-PCR with HTBI primers. TCRdb itself ran the multiplex PCR reads through MiXCR, one entry per CDR3 protein. The table shows 450,000 to 600,000 distinct CDR3 sequences, with around 13% occurring only once. Sample: blood. These receptors came from a woman aged 35 to 49 with Graves' hyperthyroidism.

This clonotype has at least ten counts. In nucleotides, the CDR3 is TGCAGTGCGGACCCGGTAACTAGCACAGATACGCAGTATTTT. As protein: CSADPVTSTDTQYF. V gene TRBV20-1 combines with J gene TRBJ2-3; D unclear. Trimming stripped 6 bases from V and 0 bases from J, with 13 bases between. The V gene's germline CDR1 is DFQATT and CDR2 SNEGSKA (reference sequence). The CDR3 is made up of 14 amino acids.

The chain links TRBV4-1 to TRBJ2-3; 7 bases are a match to TRBD1. Germline CDR1 and CDR2: MGHRA and YSYEKL. Trimming at V came to 1 base and at J to 3 bases, leaving 4 bases not matched to a gene. The CDR3 length is 15 residues. The CDR3 loop reads CASSQGGTETDTQYF. DNA for the CDR3: TGCGCCAGCAGCCAAGGTGGGACAGAGACAGATACGCAGTATTTT.

This clonotype was observed a handful of times. V and J are TRBV25-1 and TRBJ2-1; perhaps TRBD2 as D (6 bases). The CDR3 spans 14 residues. Germline lookup yields CDR1 MGHDK and CDR2 SYGVNS. V lost 3 bases to trimming and J lost 9 bases, with 15 bases between them. CDR3 DNA sequence: TGTGCCAGCAGTGACCGATCACTAGCAGTTGAGCAGTTCTTC. Its protein product is CASSDRSLAVEQFF.

V usage is TRBV10-3 and J usage is TRBJ1-1; D is unresolved. Germline-derived CDR1 and CDR2 are ENHRY and SYGVKD. The V and J ends lost 5 bases and 0 bases respectively, with 10 bases between them. The CDR3 consists of 14 residues. The CDR3 is CAISNVGMNTEAFF. In DNA form, the CDR3 reads TGTGCCATCAGTAACGTGGGGATGAACACTGAAGCTTTCTTT.

The rearrangement joins TRBV6-9 to TRBJ2-3; TRBD2 is a possible D gene (5 bases). The V end lost 3 bases, the J end lost 4 bases, and 11 bases lay between the germline ends. Germline V CDR1 and CDR2: MNHGY, SVAAGI. The CDR3 runs to 14 residues. CDR3 coding DNA: TGTGCCAGCAGTTACAGGTCGAGGGCAGATACGCAGTATTTT. Protein sequence: CASSYRSRADTQYF.